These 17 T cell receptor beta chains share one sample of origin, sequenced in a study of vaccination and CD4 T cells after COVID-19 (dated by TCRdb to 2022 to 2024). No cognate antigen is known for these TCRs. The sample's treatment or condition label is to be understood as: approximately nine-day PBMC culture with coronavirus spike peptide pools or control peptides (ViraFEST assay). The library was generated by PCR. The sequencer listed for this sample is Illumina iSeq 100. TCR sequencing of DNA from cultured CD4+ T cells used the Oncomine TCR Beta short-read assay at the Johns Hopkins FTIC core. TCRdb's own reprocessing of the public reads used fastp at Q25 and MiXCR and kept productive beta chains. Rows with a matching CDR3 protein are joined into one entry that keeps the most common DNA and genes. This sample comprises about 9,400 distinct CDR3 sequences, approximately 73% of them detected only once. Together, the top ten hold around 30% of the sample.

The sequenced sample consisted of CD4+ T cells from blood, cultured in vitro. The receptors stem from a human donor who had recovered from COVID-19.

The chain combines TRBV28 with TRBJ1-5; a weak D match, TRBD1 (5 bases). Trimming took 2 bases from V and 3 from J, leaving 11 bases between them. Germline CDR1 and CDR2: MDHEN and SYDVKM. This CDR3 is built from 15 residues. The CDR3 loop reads CASSLRDGNNQPQHF. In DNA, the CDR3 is TGTGCCAGCAGTTTAAGGGACGGTAACAATCAGCCCCAGCATTTT.

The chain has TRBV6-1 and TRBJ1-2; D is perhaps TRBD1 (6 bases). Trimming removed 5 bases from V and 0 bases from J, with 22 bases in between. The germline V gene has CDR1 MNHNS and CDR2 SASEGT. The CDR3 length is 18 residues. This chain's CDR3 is CASSRTFGQGTTNYGYTF. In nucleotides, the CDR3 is TGTGCCAGCAGTCGTACATTCGGGCAGGGGACCACTAACTATGGCTACACCTTC.

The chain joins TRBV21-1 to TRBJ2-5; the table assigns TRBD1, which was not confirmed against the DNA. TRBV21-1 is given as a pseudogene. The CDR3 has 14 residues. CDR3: CASSKALTEETQYF. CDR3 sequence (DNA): TGTGCCAGCAGCAAAGCTTTGACAGAAGAGACCCAGTACTTC.

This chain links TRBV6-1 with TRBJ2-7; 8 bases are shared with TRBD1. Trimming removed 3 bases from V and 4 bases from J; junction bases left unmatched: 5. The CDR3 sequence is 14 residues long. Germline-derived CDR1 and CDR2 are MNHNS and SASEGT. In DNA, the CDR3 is TGTGCCAGCAGTGAGTCAGGGGGCTCATACGAGCAGTACTTC. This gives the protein CASSESGGSYEQYF.

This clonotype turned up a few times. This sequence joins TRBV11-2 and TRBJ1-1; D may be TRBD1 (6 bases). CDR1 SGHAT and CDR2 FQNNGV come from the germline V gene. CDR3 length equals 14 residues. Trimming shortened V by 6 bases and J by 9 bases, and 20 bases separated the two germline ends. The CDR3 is CASRNLRGGEKAFF. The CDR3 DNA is TGTGCCAGCAGGAACCTGAGGGGGGGCGAGAAAGCTTTCTTT.

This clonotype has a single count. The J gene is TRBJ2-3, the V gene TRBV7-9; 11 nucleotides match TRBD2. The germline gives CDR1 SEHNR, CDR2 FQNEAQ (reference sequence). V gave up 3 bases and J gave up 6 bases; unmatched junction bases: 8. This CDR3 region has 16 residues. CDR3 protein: CASSFRASGRYDTQYF. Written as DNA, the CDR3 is TGTGCCAGCAGCTTTAGGGCTAGCGGGAGGTACGATACGCAGTATTTT.

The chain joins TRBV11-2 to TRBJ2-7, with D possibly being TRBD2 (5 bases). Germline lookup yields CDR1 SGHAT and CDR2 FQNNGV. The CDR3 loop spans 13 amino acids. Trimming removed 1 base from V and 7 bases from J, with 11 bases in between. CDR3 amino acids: CASSLGPGEEQYF. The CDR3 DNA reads TGTGCCAGCAGCTTAGGGCCCGGGGAAGAGCAGTACTTC.

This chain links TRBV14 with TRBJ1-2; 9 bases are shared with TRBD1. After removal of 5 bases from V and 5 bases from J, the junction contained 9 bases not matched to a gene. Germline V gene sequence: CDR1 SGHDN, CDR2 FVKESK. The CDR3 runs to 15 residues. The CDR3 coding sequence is TGTGCCAGCAGCACTTTGGACAGGGGTGAATATGGCTACACCTTC. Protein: CASSTLDRGEYGYTF.

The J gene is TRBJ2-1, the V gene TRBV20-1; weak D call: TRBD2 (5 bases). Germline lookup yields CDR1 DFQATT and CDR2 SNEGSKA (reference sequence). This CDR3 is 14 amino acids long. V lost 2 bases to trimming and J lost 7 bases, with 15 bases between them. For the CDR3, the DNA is TGCAGTGCTAGACTACCCCATGGCGGGAATGAGCAGTTCTTC. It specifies CSARLPHGGNEQFF.

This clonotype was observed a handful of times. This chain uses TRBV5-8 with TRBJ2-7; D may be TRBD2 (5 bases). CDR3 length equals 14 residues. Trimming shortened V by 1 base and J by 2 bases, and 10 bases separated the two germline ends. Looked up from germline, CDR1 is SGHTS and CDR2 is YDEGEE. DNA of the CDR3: TGTGCCAGCAGCTTGCGGGGAGTGGCCTACGAGCAGTACTTC. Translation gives CASSLRGVAYEQYF. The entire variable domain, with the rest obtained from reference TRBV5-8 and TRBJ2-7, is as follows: EAGVTQSPTHLIKTRGQQATLRCSPISGHTSVYWYQQALGLGLQFLLWYDEGEERNRGNFPPRFSGRQFPNYSSELNVNALELEDSALYLCASSLRGVAYEQYFGPGTRLTVT.

CDR3 amino acids: CATSRGGSKAALVTQYF. In DNA form, the CDR3 reads TGTGCCACCAGCAGAGGGGGATCCAAAGCGGCCTTAGTGACCCAGTACTTC. J is TRBJ2-5 and V is TRBV15; the D gene is possibly TRBD2 (5 bases). The CDR3 is made up of 17 amino acids. Germline V CDR1 and CDR2: LNHNV, YYDKDF (reference sequence). The V end was cut by 1 base, the J end by 7 bases, with 22 bases between.

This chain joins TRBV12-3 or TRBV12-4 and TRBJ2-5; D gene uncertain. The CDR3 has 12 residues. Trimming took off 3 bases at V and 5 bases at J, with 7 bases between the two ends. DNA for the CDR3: TGTGCCAGCAGTTTCCGGGTGGAGACCCAGTACTTC. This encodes CASSFRVETQYF.

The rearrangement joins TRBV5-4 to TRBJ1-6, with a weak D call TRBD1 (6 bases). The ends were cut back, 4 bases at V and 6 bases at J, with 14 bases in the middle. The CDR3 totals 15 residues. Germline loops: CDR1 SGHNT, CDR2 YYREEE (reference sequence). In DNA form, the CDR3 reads TGTGCCAGCAGCGTAGCGGGACACCTTAATTCACCCCTCCACTTT. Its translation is CASSVAGHLNSPLHF.

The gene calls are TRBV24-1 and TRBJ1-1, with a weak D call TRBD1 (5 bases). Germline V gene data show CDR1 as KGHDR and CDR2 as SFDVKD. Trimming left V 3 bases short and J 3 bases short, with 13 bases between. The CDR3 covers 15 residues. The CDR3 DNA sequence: TGTGCCACCAGTGATAGCCTCAGGGTGGACACTGAAGCTTTCTTT. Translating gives CATSDSLRVDTEAFF.

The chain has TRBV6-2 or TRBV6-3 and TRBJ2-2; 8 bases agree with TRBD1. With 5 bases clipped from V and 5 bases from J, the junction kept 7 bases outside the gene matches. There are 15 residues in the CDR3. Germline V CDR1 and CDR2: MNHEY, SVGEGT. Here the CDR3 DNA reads TGTGCCAGCAGTCTAAGACAGGGGAGTACCGGGGAGCTGTTTTTT. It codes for CASSLRQGSTGELFF.

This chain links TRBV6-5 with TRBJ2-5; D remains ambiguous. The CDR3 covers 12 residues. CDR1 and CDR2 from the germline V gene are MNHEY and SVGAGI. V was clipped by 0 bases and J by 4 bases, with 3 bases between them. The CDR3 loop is CASSYSRETQYF. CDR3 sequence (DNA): TGTGCCAGCAGTTACTCGAGAGAGACCCAGTACTTC.

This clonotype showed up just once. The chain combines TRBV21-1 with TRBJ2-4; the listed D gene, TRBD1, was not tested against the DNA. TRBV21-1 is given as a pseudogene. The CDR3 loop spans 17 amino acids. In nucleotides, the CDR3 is TGTGCCAGCAGCAAAAAGGCGGGGGGACGCTTAAAAAACATTCAGTACTTC. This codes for CASSKKAGGRLKNIQYF.